This T cell receptor (beta chain) was observed in a study of cytomegalovirus exposure and HLA in healthy donors. Germline-derived CDR1 and CDR2 are SGHTA and FQGNSA. This CDR3 is 18 amino acids long. V trimming: 5 bases; J trimming: 4 bases; junction bases outside the gene matches: 13. Study-wide results and caveats: The study flagged around 150 TCR beta chains as cytomegalovirus-associated.

To note about this clone: Its matching antigen is unknown.

Clones were sequenced by immunoSEQ multiplex PCR, and TCRdb holds only the in-frame ones, with some missing. The sample has about 88,000 clones, roughly 84% seen once; the top ten hold 12%. V is TRBV7-2 and J is TRBJ2-2; 10 bases align to TRBD2. This receptor was obtained from a young woman in good health and CMV-seropositive. The specimen was PBMCs. The CDR3 loop is CASSRGASGGLGTGELFF. CDR3 sequence (DNA): TGTGCCAGCAGCCGCGGGGCTAGCGGGGGTTTGGGCACCGGGGAGCTGTTTTTT.